The 17 T cell receptor beta chains given below trace back to one sample, sequenced in a study of long-term antiretroviral therapy in people with HIV. The assay used was immunoSEQ (version v3.0), run at survey level. Profiling relied on immunoSEQ multiplex PCR, and the TCRdb table lists in-frame clones only, not all of them. The sample shows 45,000 or so clones, approximately 94% of them seen only once. This material consisted of unsorted PBMCs, taken roughly 9.4 years after starting antiretroviral therapy. The source is a man aged 30 to 39 with HIV.

This sequence joins TRBV7-3 and TRBJ1-5, with D perhaps TRBD1 (5 bases). The CDR3 runs to 15 residues. Trimming removed 4 bases at V and 2 bases at J, with 12 bases between. Germline V CDR1 and CDR2: SGHTA, FQGTGA. The CDR3 DNA is TGTGCCAGCAGCTCGGGACCGGTAGGCAATCAGCCCCAGCATTTT. It encodes CASSSGPVGNQPQHF.

The chain uses TRBV4-1 and TRBJ1-2; the D is unclear. The germline gives CDR1 MGHRA, CDR2 YSYEKL. The CDR3 runs to 16 residues. V was pared by 0 bases and J by 2 bases, with 13 bases between. The CDR3 DNA is TGCGCCAGCAGCCAAGATAGTTTCCCGGAAAACTATGGCTACACCTTC. It encodes CASSQDSFPENYGYTF.

The V call is TRBV5-1, the J call TRBJ1-4, with TRBD1 as a possible D gene (5 bases). The length of the CDR3 is 14 residues. The V gene lost 1 base and the J gene lost 6 bases, with 10 bases spanning the gap. The germline gives CDR1 SGHRS, CDR2 YFSETQ. CDR3 DNA: TGCGCCAGCAGCTTGCGGCAGGGCGATGAAAAACTGTTTTTT. It specifies CASSLRQGDEKLFF.

Of note for this clone: One junction end disagrees with the germline gene, perhaps due to a read error. The V call is TRBV27, the J call TRBJ2-4; maybe TRBD2 (6 bases). The CDR3 is made up of 12 amino acids. Germline CDR1 MNHEY, CDR2 SMNVEV (reference sequence). As DNA, the CDR3 is TGTGCCAGCTTACGACAATCGGACTACGGGAACTTC. It encodes CASLRQSDYGNF.

The gene calls are TRBV19 and TRBJ1-5; D perhaps matches TRBD1 (6 bases). The CDR3 has 17 amino acids. Between the trimmed V and J ends, which lost 2 bases and 4 bases, there was a span of 18 bases. Germline V CDR1 and CDR2: LNHDA, SQIVND (reference sequence). The DNA for the CDR3 is TGTGCCAGTAGTATATGGGGGCTAGGGGTGGCTAATCAGCCCCAGCATTTT. Amino acids: CASSIWGLGVANQPQHF. Complete variable domain (other parts from reference TRBV19 and TRBJ1-5): DGGITQSPKYLFRKEGQNVTLSCEQNLNHDAMYWYRQDPGQGLRLIYYSQIVNDFQKGDIAEGYSVSREKKESFPLTVTSAQKNPTAFYLCASSIWGLGVANQPQHFGDGTRLSIL.

This chain joins TRBV27 and TRBJ2-4, with 8 bases identical to TRBD1. Trimming took 4 bases from V and 10 from J; bases not matched to a gene: 9. CDR3 size: 14 residues. The germline V gene has CDR1 MNHEY and CDR2 SMNVEV (reference sequence). This CDR3 reads CASSSHGTGTIQYF. CDR3 nucleotides: TGTGCCAGCAGTTCGCACGGGACAGGAACGATTCAGTACTTC.

V is TRBV6-5 and J is TRBJ1-5, with D possibly being TRBD1 (5 bases). Germline-derived CDR1 and CDR2 are MNHEY and SVGAGI. The CDR3 runs 14 residues. Trimming cost V 6 bases and J 5 bases, with 14 bases left between them. The CDR3 nucleotides read TGTGCCAGCAGCCTAGGAGGCAGGGATCAGCCCCAGCATTTT. Its protein is CASSLGGRDQPQHF.

This clone was counted once. Here the CDR3 reads CASSLLGVPPDTQYF. CDR3 bases: TGCGCCAGCAGCTTACTTGGCGTCCCACCAGATACGCAGTATTTT. The gene calls are TRBV5-1 and TRBJ2-3; D is uncertain. From germline, CDR1 is SGHRS and CDR2 YFSETQ. V dropped 2 bases and J dropped 4 bases, with 14 bases sitting between them. The CDR3 contains 15 residues. Looking up the rest from reference TRBV5-1 and TRBJ2-3 gives the full variable domain: KAGVTQTPRYLIKTRGQQVTLSCSPISGHRSVSWYQQTPGQGLQFLFEYFSETQRNKGNFPGRFSGRQFSNSRSEMNVSTLELGDSALYLCASSLLGVPPDTQYFGPGTRLTVL.

DNA of the CDR3: TGTGCCAGCAGCTCGGGACCTTATAACACCGGGGAGCTGTTTTTT. Translated, it gives CASSSGPYNTGELFF. The chain couples TRBV6-5 to TRBJ2-2, with D possibly being TRBD1 or TRBD2 (5 bases each). The germline V and J ends were trimmed by 6 bases and 2 bases, with 13 bases remaining between them. The germline CDR1 and CDR2 sequences are MNHEY and SVGAGI. The CDR3 covers 15 residues.

Worth noting for this clone: At one of its ends the junction is not consistent with the germline gene, which may arise from a read error. The gene calls are TRBV5-1 and TRBJ1-1; unclear D gene. This CDR3 comprises 14 residues. Germline lookup yields CDR1 SGHRS and CDR2 YFSETQ. The CDR3 DNA sequence: TGCGCCAGCAGCTTGGTGGGTGTGAACAGTGAAGCTTTCTTT. Residues: CASSLVGVNSEAFF.

The chain is built from TRBV7-3 and TRBJ2-2; TRBD1 matches at 8 bases. The CDR3 totals 15 residues. Germline V gene lookup returns CDR1 SGHTA and CDR2 FQGTGA. The ends lost 6 bases at V and 3 bases at J; junction bases unmatched: 6. The CDR3 DNA reads TGTGCCAGCAGATCCGGGACAGGATACACCGGGGAGCTGTTTTTT. Its translation: CASRSGTGYTGELFF.

The chain uses TRBV5-1 and TRBJ2-5, with TRBD1 as a possible D gene (5 bases). CDR3 size: 13 residues. V was shortened by 0 bases and J by 2 bases, with 5 bases between the two germline ends. In germline, CDR1 is SGHRS, CDR2 YFSETQ. The CDR3, as DNA: TGCGCCAGCAGCTTGGAGGGGCAAGAGACCCAGTACTTC. It encodes CASSLEGQETQYF.

CDR3 loop: CASSELTAYEQYF. The CDR3 coding sequence is TGTGCCAGCAGTGAACTAACAGCCTACGAGCAGTACTTC. The chain uses TRBV2 and TRBJ2-7; D is undetermined. Trimming pared 2 bases from V and 2 bases from J, leaving 7 bases between. The CDR3 has 13 amino acids. Germline CDR1 is SNHLY and CDR2 is FYNNEI.

The chain uses TRBV7-9 and TRBJ1-6, with a weak D call TRBD1 (6 bases). The CDR3 totals 10 residues. Germline CDR1 is SEHNR and CDR2 is FQNEAQ (reference sequence). The ends were cut back, 5 bases at V and 14 bases at J, with 7 bases in the middle. CDR3 nucleotides: TGTGCCAGCAGCGGACAGACCCTCCACTTT. This encodes CASSGQTLHF.

The J gene is TRBJ2-3, the V gene TRBV6-1; D perhaps matches TRBD2 (6 bases). Germline CDR1 and CDR2: MNHNS and SASEGT. The CDR3 extends over 14 amino acids. The V end lost 4 bases, the J end lost 2 bases, and 10 bases lay between the germline ends. CDR3 in amino acids: CASSGAGSTDTQYF. Written as DNA, the CDR3 is TGTGCCAGCAGTGGGGCGGGGTCCACAGATACGCAGTATTTT.

The chain recombines TRBV5-1 with TRBJ2-2, with 10 bases fitting TRBD2. The CDR3 consists of 17 residues. Germline V lookup: CDR1 SGHRS, CDR2 YFSETQ. The trim removed 3 bases at V and 2 bases at J, leaving 7 bases unmatched. The CDR3 bases are TGCGCCAGCAGCTCGGGTGGGACTAGCGCTAACACCGGGGAGCTGTTTTTT. Its translation: CASSSGGTSANTGELFF.

J is TRBJ1-2 and V is TRBV6-5; TRBD1 is a possible D gene (6 bases). V lost 5 bases and J lost 7, with 17 bases in between. The CDR3 totals 14 residues. Looked up from germline, CDR1 is MNHEY and CDR2 is SVGAGI. The CDR3 sequence: CASSARDMTAGYTF. DNA of the CDR3: TGTGCCAGCAGTGCTCGGGACATGACCGCTGGCTACACCTTC.